This T cell receptor (beta chain) was identified during a study of cytomegalovirus exposure and HLA in healthy donors. Study-level points and caveats: Per published accounts, TCR beta sequences correctly predicted the HLA-A and HLA-B alleles of most subjects. The majority of CMV-associated TCR beta chains were reported as apparently HLA-restricted in a later analysis.

Researchers ran the PCR with 60 Vbeta and 13 Jbeta primers. The repertoire was sequenced with immunoSEQ multiplex PCR; TCRdb's copy has only in-frame clones and lacks some. Of roughly 120,000 clones listed, roughly 80% are singletons. In this sample, this clone turned up a few times. What it binds is not known. This TCR was sampled from a woman in her thirties or forties in good health and CMV-seropositive. The source material was PBMCs.

The CDR3 coding sequence is TGTGCCACCCTAGGAGCGTACGAGCAGTACTTC. Encoded protein: CATLGAYEQYF. V is TRBV6-1 and J is TRBJ2-7, with no clear D. Trimming took 10 bases from V and 4 from J, leaving 11 bases between them. The CDR3 spans 11 residues. Germline V gives CDR1 MNHNS, CDR2 SASEGT.